This T cell receptor (beta chain) is drawn from a study of cytomegalovirus exposure and HLA in healthy donors. The donors were part of the validation cohort of 95 to 150 subjects. That cohort was separate from the first cohort, which comprised 666 subjects. Overall study results and limits: Rare TCR sequences dominated, though some public TCRs recurred in many donors. TCR beta chains numbering 164 were designated cytomegalovirus-associated.

CDR3 length equals 14 residues. V was shortened by 5 bases and J by 2 bases, with 13 bases between the two germline ends. The germline V gene encodes CDR1 SEHNR and CDR2 FQNEAQ (reference sequence). A word on this clone: The target antigen is unknown.

Method: immunoSEQ multiplex PCR; TCRdb's copy keeps in-frame clones and lacks some. Found here are about 240,000 clones, 86% of them singletons; the top ten hold roughly 1.2%. The V call is TRBV7-9, the J call TRBJ2-7; weak D call: TRBD2 (6 bases). Sequencing was performed on PBMCs. The TCR originated in a woman aged 25 to 39 in good health and CMV-seropositive. The CDR3 is CASSRRESPYEQYF. The CDR3 region has the DNA TGTGCCAGCAGCCGCCGGGAGTCACCCTACGAGCAGTACTTC.